This TCR beta chain was identified in a study of beta chain features in type 1 diabetes. General study findings and limits: Individuals with type 1 diabetes displayed fewer insertions and more deletions at VDJ junctions. For cells with high TCR expression, cDNA sequencing could yield over-representation.

This clone was detected only a few times. Its antigen remains unknown. The investigators reverse transcribed all of the isolated RNA, so they sequenced expressed TCRB transcripts. Profiling relied on immunoSEQ multiplex PCR, and the TCRdb table lists in-frame clones only, not all of them. The sample has hundreds of thousands of clones, around 28% seen once. Via the markers CD45RO/CCR7/CD25/CD127/CD95/CD27, stem cell-like memory, regulatory, central memory and naive CD4+ cells were sorted. Per the germline V gene, CDR1 is SGHRS and CDR2 is YFSETQ. The CDR3 is 13 residues long. V was cut by 0 bases and J by 2 bases, with 4 bases left in between.

The chain has TRBV5-1 and TRBJ2-3, with unresolved D. This TCR derives from a man aged 18 to 29 in good health. Source material: naive CD4+ T cells from blood. In nucleotides, the CDR3 is TGCGCCAGCAGCTTGGGCGCCACAGATACGCAGTATTTT. This gives the protein CASSLGATDTQYF.